The count of the clone carrying this T cell receptor (beta chain) is one. Its antigen is undetermined. Reverse transcription of roughly 0.45 to 1 ug RNA was performed with random hexamers. TCRdb reprocessed the immunoSEQ multiplex PCR reads with MiXCR, giving one entry per CDR3 protein. This repertoire shows some 130,000 distinct CDR3 sequences, approximately 95% found once; its top ten account for more than 0.15%. From germline, CDR1 is DFQATT and CDR2 SNEGSKA (reference sequence). V dropped 2 bases and J dropped 4 bases, with 15 bases sitting between them. The CDR3 runs 15 residues. This record comes from a study of CD8 T cells in Susac syndrome. General study findings and limits: The authors acknowledged that their TCR sequencing and HLA analysis involved a relatively small number of individuals.

What was sequenced was CD8+ T cells from PBMCs. The source is a human donor with Susac syndrome. The chain is built from TRBV20-1 and TRBJ2-1, with D possibly being TRBD2 (5 bases). Here the CDR3 DNA reads TGCAGTGCTAGAAGCGGAGCGACGGCATACAATGAGCAGTTCTTC. Residues: CSARSGATAYNEQFF.